This TCR beta chain came from a study of identical twins' blood T cells (dated by TCRdb to 2012 to 2014). Regarding the research as a whole: The approximately twelve libraries, six for the alpha chain and six for the beta chain, yielded roughly 50 million Illumina reads in total. Using next-generation sequencing, the study compared the TCR alpha and beta chain repertoires of three pairs of monozygous twins to assess how genetics influences repertoire formation.

Comments on this clonotype: Its antigen is still unknown. No base quality information exists; no much larger clone differs at one position.

The library was prepared using 5' RACE. Instrument used: Illumina Genome Analyzer IIx. The RNA-based TCR cDNA libraries were made using a previously described protocol that was modified in several ways. To prevent cross-contamination, sample-specific barcodes were introduced on both ends of each TCR cDNA library during cDNA synthesis and amplification. On the study's bioinformatics: Each individual had between about 100,000 and nearly 550,000 identified clonotypes, and each library contained roughly 2.2 to 4 million CDR3-containing reads. Reads with improper barcode index combinations were discarded, and clonesets were then built for each library with the MiTCR software. While assembling CDR3 clonotypes, MiTCR filtered or rescued low-quality reads and corrected PCR and sequencing errors. Artificial out-of-frame clonotypes were removed by being mapped to in-frame sequences, with one indel in the CDR3 allowed. Similarity in V and J gene usage between donors was calculated as the Jensen-Shannon divergence divided by the mean entropy. Starting from the raw public reads, TCRdb applied fastp trimming at Q25, assembled clones with MiXCR and retained in-frame beta chains. Rows matching on CDR3 protein sequence are summarized as one entry with the most common DNA and genes. These V and J calls originate from TCRdb's pipeline instead of the authors' own analysis. Here the sample has 350,000 to 400,000 distinct CDR3 sequences; around 30% occur a single time. The ten most abundant clones make up 5.5% to 6.5% of the sample.

The cysteine opens and the phenylalanine closes a CDR3 of 13 amino acids. Of the read, only the CDR3 DNA is kept; its 39 bases are in frame from base 1. CDR1 and CDR2 are read off the germline V gene as MDHEN and SYDVKM. The junction carries 16 bases between V and J, which are trimmed by 7 bases and 7 bases respectively. Six healthy women forming three monozygous twin pairs were used as donors. All three twin pairs had been reared together, and it was thought likely that the same infectious agents and vaccines had been met by these twin pairs. TCR cDNA libraries were prepared from RNA that was isolated from peripheral blood mononuclear cells. General findings and caveats noted by the study authors: V gene usage was reported to be markedly more similar within twin pairs than between unrelated donors, even among non-selected out-of-frame TCRbeta clonotypes. Because the twins were reared together, environmental influences could not be excluded as an explanation for twin similarity. Among the most abundant TCRbeta clonotypes, each donor shared more CDR3 sequences with her twin than with unrelated donors. The study stated that the proposed role of the TCRalpha J segment in MHC recognition during thymic selection needs to be validated by independent studies. The number of CDR3 clonotypes shared between two donors was mainly determined by the product of the cloneset sizes of the two donors, and no clear deviation from this trend was shown by twins.

The origin of this receptor is a woman aged 18 to 50 in good health. Source material: PBMCs. This chain is built from TRBV28 and TRBJ1-2, with the D gene uncertain. Here the CDR3 is given as CASTLGSRSGYTF. In nucleotide form, the sequence is TGTGCCAGCACCCTTGGGAGCCGATCTGGCTACACCTTC.